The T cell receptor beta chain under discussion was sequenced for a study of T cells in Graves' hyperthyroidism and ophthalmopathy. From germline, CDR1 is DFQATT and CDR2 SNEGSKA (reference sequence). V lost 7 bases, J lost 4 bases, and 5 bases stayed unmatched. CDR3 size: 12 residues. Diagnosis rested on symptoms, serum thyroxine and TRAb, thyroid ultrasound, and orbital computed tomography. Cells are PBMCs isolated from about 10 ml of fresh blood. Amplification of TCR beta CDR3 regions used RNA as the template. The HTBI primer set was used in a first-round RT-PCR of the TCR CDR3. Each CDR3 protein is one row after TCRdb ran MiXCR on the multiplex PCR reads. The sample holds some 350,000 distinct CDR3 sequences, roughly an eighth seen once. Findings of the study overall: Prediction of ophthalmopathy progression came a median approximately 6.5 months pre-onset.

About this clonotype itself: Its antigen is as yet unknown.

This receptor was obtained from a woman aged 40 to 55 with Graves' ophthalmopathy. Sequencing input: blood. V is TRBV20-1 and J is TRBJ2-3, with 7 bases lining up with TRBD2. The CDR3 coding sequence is TGCAGTGTTGGAGCGGGACCAGATACGCAGTATTTT. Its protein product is CSVGAGPDTQYF.